This TCR beta chain was sequenced in a study of cytomegalovirus exposure and HLA in healthy donors (dated by TCRdb to about 2017). As for the study more broadly: An earlier analysis of 550 to 700 of the donors reported 250 to 350 Gb of sequence data and 117 million unique TCR beta sequences from about 179 million T cells. An early release that covered about 600 HLA-typed donors contained around 330 gigabases of sequencing data and 75 million to 100 million unique TCR sequences. Of the 300 to 500 genotyped donors, 75% to 85% were placed in the genetic ancestry cluster associated with self-reported Caucasian donors. The study aimed to test whether signatures of past pathogen exposure could be identified by cataloging public T cell receptors. Using immunosequencing, the study profiled T cell repertoires from 500 to 800 subjects and related those repertoires to cytomegalovirus serostatus. Along with the roughly 700-subject first cohort, a separate validation cohort of over a hundred different subjects was used. To predict cytomegalovirus infection status, the study brought together high-throughput TCR immunosequencing, statistical association of individual TCRs with disease status, and machine learning. A later analysis re-analyzed previously published TCR beta repertoires from roughly 690 donors and added high-resolution HLA genotyping to study TCR occurrence patterns. The later analysis used no new phenotypic data to find candidate immune exposures, relying instead on TCR beta sequences and their occurrence across donors. An earlier analysis of 587 of the donors used high-throughput TCR beta sequencing to judge whether each TCR beta V gene segment behaved as functional or pseudogenic. Donor age, sex, ethnicity and CMV serostatus were compiled alongside the repertoire data. A later genetic analysis took genome-wide SNP genotypes for about three fifths of the 666 donors and used that subset as a discovery cohort. All discovery cohort repertoires had been generated on a single sequencing platform. Both class I and class II loci were covered by HLA typing, at four-digit resolution. The number of donors typed differed by locus, with about 629-640 for A, B, C, DRB1 and DQB1, approximately 500 for DQA1, some 570 for DPA1, and around 450 for DPB1. About 5 DR-DQ haplotypes were handled as single units for association and clustering, since linkage in the cohort was strong. Across some 400 genotyped donors of the cohort, an average of roughly 230,000 unique TCR beta nucleotide sequences per donor were sequenced, and approximately 17% of those sequences were non-productive.

Libraries came from the immunoSEQ multiplex PCR assay. The multiplex PCR relied on a mix of 60 forward primers for TCR Vbeta segments and 13 reverse primers for TCR Jbeta segments. The CDR3 region of rearranged TCR beta genes was amplified from genomic DNA by a multiplex PCR assay. Amplified TCR beta libraries were sequenced as 87-base-pair reads on the Illumina HiSeq System. The authors' analysis ran thus. A later analysis counted about 80 million unique TCR beta chains across the roughly 700 repertoires, and some 11 million of these chains were shared by at least two donors. To remove PCR and sequencing errors, raw reads were error-corrected and collapsed into unique sequences using a nearest-neighbor algorithm that merged closely related sequences. To assign V, D and J gene segments, CDR3 sequences were aligned to IMGT reference sequences. For a sequence to be retained, at least a six-nucleotide match to both a V gene segment and a J gene segment was required. A rearrangement counted as productive if the CDR3 had no stop codons and remained in frame with V and J, and every other rearrangement counted as non-productive. Following IMGT convention, CDR3 was defined as the stretch from the second conserved V-encoded cysteine to the conserved J-encoded phenylalanine. The earlier analysis of 500 to 600 of the donors excluded sequences that lacked an unambiguous match to a single V gene segment. An earlier analysis of several hundred of the donors called V segments functional above 56.7% productive rearrangements and segregating when the between-donor standard deviation exceeded 5%. A statistical classification framework was developed to diagnose cytomegalovirus status using the catalog of TCR beta chain sequences. In a later analysis, V and J genes were assigned by comparing TCR nucleotide sequences against IMGT/GENE-DB human TR gene sequences. Using the TCRdist pipeline, a later analysis assigned CDR3 sequences along with most-parsimonious VDJ recombination scenarios. In a later analysis, every TCR beta chain was defined by the combination of its CDR3 amino acid sequence and its V-gene family, and reads without a unique V-gene family were dropped. In a later analysis, fewer than 650 highly shared, low-generation-probability nucleotide sequences were removed to address suspected cross-contamination and a sequencing artifact. In a later analysis, a clonal expansion index for each public chain was calculated from normalized within-repertoire ranks of inferred template counts. A later analysis computed generation probabilities with a VDJ recombination model fitted to out-of-frame rearrangements, and checked the results against IGoR. Hypergeometric tests were used in a later analysis to score TCR-TCR, TCR-HLA and TCR-CMV co-occurrence, with a repertoire-size bias correction applied to the TCR pairs. False discovery rates were estimated in a later analysis by permuting HLA or CMV assignments 20 times. In a later analysis, co-occurring TCRs were grouped using DBSCAN, with TCRdist sequence similarity added in when clustering inside HLA-allele-positive subsets. Repertoires with fewer than 30,000 or more than 120,000 public chains were left out of co-occurrence clustering, as were several repertoires with anomalous nucleotide sharing. The immuneACCESS repertoire file appears here via TCRdb, limited to in-frame rearrangements. These files lack a portion of the clones; in checked studies, under half of the deficit traces to unresolved V genes, and the cause of the others is not known. The V and J calls and the clone size are those of that table, but D and trimming were determined from the DNA. In all, the sample holds 200,000 to 300,000 clones, and approximately 81% of those were seen once. Of the sample, 0.24% is held by the ten largest clones.

Study-level results and caveats: The authors suggested that the approach could potentially be extended to other disease states and immunological phenotypes. Three of the identified cytomegalovirus-associated TCR beta chains were confirmed in vitro to be specific for cytomegalovirus antigens. The study listed approximately 150 TCR beta chains as associated with cytomegalovirus. The sequencing pipeline was judged likely to have produced a cluster of highly shared sequence variants as a technical artifact. Strong co-occurrence of HLA alleles, especially DR and DQ, made assigning TCR associations to individual alleles difficult. In a later analysis, most CMV-associated TCR beta chains were found to appear HLA-restricted, with HLA associations seemingly driven largely by CMV exposure. Because counts were too low, some 17 rarely observed V segments, including chromosome 9 orphons, were excluded from the earlier analysis of a few hundred of the donors. An earlier analysis of around 600 of the donors showed that most TCR beta V segments appeared in productive rearrangements either about 87% or about 30% of the time, which broadly matched IMGT annotations. In a later analysis, several top co-occurrence clusters were reported to appear linked to parvovirus B19, influenza, CMV and Epstein-Barr virus. The classifier was reported to diagnose cytomegalovirus status with high specificity and sensitivity in both the original cohort and the validation cohort. In this cohort, only TCR beta chains were sequenced, and detectable features were limited by the absence of alpha or paired-chain data. Correlated functional status among segregating V segments might be attributable to linkage disequilibrium, but an unknown experimental factor could not be ruled out. A later analysis found that HLA-associated TCR beta chains were more clonally expanded and had lower generation probabilities than equally common non-associated chains. Most TCR sequences were seen in very few donors, while some public TCRs were found in many individuals. Specific HLA alleles were associated with 15,000 to 20,000 TCR beta sequences at a false discovery rate of 0.05 in a later analysis. According to a later analysis, TCR association rates differed among HLA loci, with DRB1 alleles showing the most associated TCRs and HLA-C alleles showing the fewest. A later genetic analysis reported fewer N-insertions in productive TCRs among donors in an Asian-associated ancestry cluster than the approximately 670-donor mean. Sequencing depth was assumed to be roughly uniform across donors in the presence/absence analyses, though that assumption may not hold. Because some donors lacked HLA typing at each locus, the association tests relied only on the typed subset. An association between a missense DCLRE1C variant and V-gene and J-gene trimming of TCR beta chains was found in a later genetic analysis and replicated in an independent cohort. For the cohort, immune exposure information was limited to CMV serostatus. A further reported finding was that TCR beta sequences accurately predicted the HLA-A and HLA-B alleles for most subjects in the first cohort. Some IMGT-functional V segments, including TRBV6-2 and TRBV6-3, could not be told apart with the 87-base-pair reads, so those segments were excluded.

The cohort consisted of 670 or so healthy bone marrow donors. All cohort members were sampled while nominally healthy, although unrecorded immune exposures were likely present. The donor was CMV seronegative and belonged to the group of 352 seronegative cohort members. Each donor provided a peripheral blood sample, and peripheral blood mononuclear cells were used for TCR beta sequencing. Genomic DNA extraction from the blood cell samples was performed with the Qiagen DNeasy Blood Extraction Kit. The CDR3 contains 16 residues, cysteine and phenylalanine counted. Only the CDR3 part of the read is kept: 48 bases, read in frame from the first base. CDR1 is given as SGHTA and CDR2 as FQGNSA, both from the germline V gene. V is cut by 5 bases and J by 1 base, and the space between the germline ends is 15 bases. Concerning this clone: Its antigen has not been determined. Base qualities are not recorded, but no much larger clone differs from it by a single base.

This chain is built from TRBV7-2 and TRBJ1-5; TRBD1 is a possible D gene, resting on 5 matching bases. The receptor was derived from a girl under 10 years old in good health and CMV-seronegative. Sequences were obtained from PBMCs. Here the CDR3 is given as CASSRHPGSSNQPQHF. The DNA sequence is as follows: TGTGCCAGCAGCCGTCACCCAGGGTCCAGCAATCAGCCCCAGCATTTT.